This T cell receptor beta chain is from a study of beta chain features in type 1 diabetes. The isolated RNA, all of it, was reverse transcribed, so expressed TCRB transcripts were what got sequenced. Around 3.9 million reads on average were seen across naive, central memory and regulatory T cell samples. Sequenced by immunoSEQ multiplex PCR; TCRdb stores in-frame clones only, minus some. The profile shows 350,000 to 450,000 clones, roughly 13% of them singletons. Naive, central memory, regulatory and stem cell-like memory cells within the CD4+ compartment were sorted using CD45RO/CCR7/CD25/CD127/CD95/CD27. Findings and limits, study-wide: Sequencing the cDNA could make cells with high TCR expression show up more than they should.

As to this clone: The antigen remains unidentified.

The V and J ends lost 5 bases and 6 bases respectively, with 23 bases between them. This CDR3 has 17 residues. Germline V gene lookup returns CDR1 ENHRY and CDR2 SYGVKD. The TCR sequence derives from a man under 40 in good health. The material sequenced was naive CD4+ T cells from blood. The V and J genes are TRBV10-3 and TRBJ2-1, with a weak D call TRBD1 (5 bases). CDR3 sequence (DNA): TGTGCCATCAGTACCCGACAGCGAGCCGTCCAGGGCAATGAGCAGTTCTTC. This gives the protein CAISTRQRAVQGNEQFF.